This TCR beta chain was sequenced during a study of T cell repertoires in cytomegalovirus infection. Study-level background: It was recently identified HLA-C-restricted and well-studied HLA-B-restricted CMV epitopes that the study used. Public TCR beta signatures provided an indication of both CMV infection and a matching HLA type. Study-wide findings and caveats: Summed public TCR beta family frequency identified CMV carriers bearing the relevant HLA. The ex vivo response was dominated by HLA-C-restricted CMV-specific TCR beta clonotypes.

TCRdb used MiXCR to reprocess the reads, holding one entry per CDR3 protein. The sample contains under 850,000 distinct CDR3 sequences, roughly a third of which appear only once. About this clonotype: Its antigen is unknown.

V lost 5 bases and J 10 bases, leaving 27 bases between the germline ends. CDR1 and CDR2 from the germline V gene are SGHTA and FQGNSA. The length of the CDR3 is 17 residues. The origin of this receptor is a human donor in good health (CMV status not recorded). Some clones in this sample may be carry-over from other donors' samples. This specimen consisted of cultured PBMCs, obtained from culture after CMV antigen stimulation. The rearrangement links TRBV7-2 to TRBJ2-4, with D perhaps matching TRBD1 (6 bases). The CDR3 here is CASSRDRLGLPRGIQYF. Here the CDR3 DNA reads TGTGCCAGCAGCCGAGACAGGCTTGGGCTGCCCAGAGGGATTCAGTACTTC. The whole variable domain, filled in from reference TRBV7-2 and TRBJ2-4, reads GAGVSQSPSNKVTEKGKDVELRCDPISGHTALYWYRQSLGQGLEFLIYFQGNSAPDKSGLPSDRFSAERTGGSVSTLTIQRTQQEDSAVYLCASSRDRLGLPRGIQYFGAGTRLSVL.